This T cell receptor delta chain was identified during a study of Vδ1+ human thymocytes. Findings of the study overall: Unlike peripheral blood Vdelta1+ controls, thymic delta-chain sequences included approximately 21% Vdelta2 and few Vdelta3. In the thymus, TRG and TRD repertoires looked highly polyclonal with Gaussian CDR3 lengths.

To note about this clone: Its antigen is still unknown.

Extracted RNA was reverse transcribed into cDNA. The CDR3 regions were amplified by multiplex PCR from V-gene primers to a constant-region primer. TCRdb reprocessed the multiplex PCR reads through CATT. Among tens of thousands of delta-chain clones listed, approximately 15% were seen once. Germline lookup yields CDR1 TSWWSYY and CDR2 QGS. The CDR3 contains 19 residues. Trimming cost V 2 bases and J 2 bases; bases outside gene matches: 16. Sequenced input: Vdelta1+ gamma-delta thymocytes from the thymus. As for subset: FACS-sorted CD3+ TCRalphabeta- TCRVdelta1+ TCRVdelta2- thymocytes. The clonotype comes from a boy younger than two who had congenital heart surgery. The chain couples TRDV1 to TRDJ1; TRDD3 aligns across 8 bases. The CDR3 sequence: CALGEIDLRGIRLTDKLIF. CDR3 DNA sequence: TGTGCTCTTGGGGAAATTGACCTTCGAGGGATACGGTTGACCGATAAACTCATCTTT.